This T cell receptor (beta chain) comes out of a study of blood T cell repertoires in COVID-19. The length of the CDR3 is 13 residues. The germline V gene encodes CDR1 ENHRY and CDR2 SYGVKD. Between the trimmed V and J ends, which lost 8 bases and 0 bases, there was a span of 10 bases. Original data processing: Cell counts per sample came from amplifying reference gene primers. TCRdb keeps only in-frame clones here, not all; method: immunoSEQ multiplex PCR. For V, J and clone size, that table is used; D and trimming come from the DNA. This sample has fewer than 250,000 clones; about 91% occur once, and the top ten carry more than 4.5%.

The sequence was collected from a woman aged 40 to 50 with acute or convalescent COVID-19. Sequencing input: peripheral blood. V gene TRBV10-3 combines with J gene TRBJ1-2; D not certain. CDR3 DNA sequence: TGTGCCATCGTTGCAGGTTCTAACTATGGCTACACCTTC. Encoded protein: CAIVAGSNYGYTF.